These 17 T cell receptor beta chains came from one sample sequenced in a study of T cell changes during pregnancy in multiple sclerosis. Clones were read by immunoSEQ multiplex PCR, and TCRdb kept only the in-frame ones, dropping some. The sample lists about 79,000 clones, about 94% occurring once. Source: peripheral blood, taken in the second trimester of pregnancy. Source of these receptors: a female donor in good health, enrolled as a control in a pregnancy study.

V is TRBV5-1 and J is TRBJ2-5; tentative D call: TRBD1 (6 bases). The germline V gene encodes CDR1 SGHRS and CDR2 YFSETQ. The ends were cut back, 1 base at V and 2 bases at J, with 9 bases in the middle. The CDR3 covers 14 residues. CDR3 sequence (DNA): TGCGCCAGCAGCTTGACAGGGCTGCAAGAGACCCAGTACTTC. This sequence encodes CASSLTGLQETQYF.

This clone was detected once. The V gene is TRBV30, the J gene TRBJ1-2, with TRBD1 matching 7 bases. Germline CDR1 and CDR2: GTSNPN and SVGIG (reference sequence). The V and J ends lost 5 bases and 2 bases, in that order; junction bases with no gene match: 2. The CDR3 is made up of 12 amino acids. DNA for the CDR3: TGTGCCTGGGGGGACAGAAACTATGGCTACACCTTC. Translating it yields CAWGDRNYGYTF. Full variable domain (remainder filled in from reference TRBV30 and TRBJ1-2): SQTIHQWPATLVQPVGSPLSLECTVEGTSNPNLYWYRQAAGRGLQLLFYSVGIGQISSEVPQNLSASRPQDRQFILSSKKLLLSDSGFYLCAWGDRNYGYTFGSGTRLTVV.

The rearrangement links TRBV11-2 to TRBJ1-2, with D tentatively TRBD1 (5 bases). V was clipped by 0 bases and J by 11 bases, with 10 bases between them. CDR1 SGHAT and CDR2 FQNNGV come from the germline V gene. CDR3 length: 12 residues. CDR3: CASSLDQGLYTF. CDR3 coding DNA: TGTGCCAGCAGCTTAGATCAGGGCCTTTACACCTTC.

The chain recombines TRBV29-1 with TRBJ1-1, with D possibly being TRBD1 (5 bases). The germline V gene encodes CDR1 SQVTM and CDR2 ANQGSEA. CDR3 size: 12 residues. V lost 4 bases, J lost 8 bases, and 14 bases lay in between. The DNA for the CDR3 is TGCAGCGTTGTGGGGGGGGATAAGGAAGCTTTCTTT. It is translated as CSVVGGDKEAFF.

The rearrangement links TRBV30 to TRBJ2-1; 11 positions match TRBD2. J lost 10 bases, V lost 1 base, and 6 bases had no gene match. The CDR3 spans 14 residues. Per germline, CDR1 GTSNPN and CDR2 SVGIG (reference sequence). The CDR3 loop is CAWSGSSGGTEQFF. CDR3 nucleotide sequence: TGTGCCTGGAGTGGGTCTAGCGGGGGGACCGAGCAGTTCTTC.

The chain combines TRBV5-1 with TRBJ2-1; 10 bases are a match to TRBD1. The V gene's germline CDR1 is SGHRS and CDR2 YFSETQ. There are 15 residues in the CDR3. After removal of 4 bases from V and 2 bases from J, the junction contained 3 bases not matched to a gene. CDR3 coding DNA: TGCGCCAGCAGCCTGACAGGGGGCACCTACAATGAGCAGTTCTTC. Protein product: CASSLTGGTYNEQFF.

V is TRBV6-1 and J is TRBJ2-3; 11 bases fit TRBD1. There are 14 residues in the CDR3. Germline V gene lookup returns CDR1 MNHNS and CDR2 SASEGT. J lost 3 bases, V lost 8 bases, and 4 bases had no gene match. Written as DNA, the CDR3 is TGTGCCAGCTCAGGACAGGGGGCAACAGATACGCAGTATTTT. Amino acids: CASSGQGATDTQYF.

The rearrangement uses TRBV6-6 and TRBJ2-7, with D perhaps matching TRBD2 (7 bases). From germline, CDR1 is MNHNY and CDR2 SVGAGI (reference sequence). CDR3 size: 14 residues. V was cut by 7 bases and J by 3 bases, with 16 bases left in between. CDR3 residues: CASTDGGRGYEQYF. The CDR3 bases are TGTGCCAGCACGGACGGGGGGCGCGGCTACGAGCAGTACTTC.

The chain carries TRBV4-1 and TRBJ2-7; D call uncertain. Trimming removed 0 bases at V and 6 bases at J, with 15 bases between. This CDR3 comprises 15 residues. In germline, CDR1 is MGHRA, CDR2 YSYEKL. The CDR3 protein is CASSQERNRYGEQYF. DNA of the CDR3: TGCGCCAGCAGCCAAGAGAGGAATAGGTACGGCGAGCAGTACTTC.

This chain connects TRBV10-3 to TRBJ2-3, with D possibly being TRBD1 (6 bases). Germline V gives CDR1 ENHRY, CDR2 SYGVKD. This CDR3 has 15 amino acids. V was clipped by 5 bases and J by 5 bases, with 17 bases between them. CDR3 region: CAISWQGSPQDTQYF. The CDR3, as DNA: TGTGCCATCAGTTGGCAGGGGAGTCCACAAGATACGCAGTATTTT.

This clone appeared a few times. The chain recombines TRBV29-1 with TRBJ1-1; the D is unclear. V was trimmed by 4 bases and J by 0 bases, leaving 6 bases between them. Germline values: CDR1 SQVTM, CDR2 ANQGSEA. The CDR3 is 12 residues long. In DNA form, the CDR3 reads TGCAGCGTTGTCCCGGTGAACACTGAAGCTTTCTTT. Amino acids: CSVVPVNTEAFF.

As DNA, the CDR3 is TGTGCATCCCAACGGGGCAGGGAGGGTTCACCCCTCCACTTT. This sequence encodes CASQRGREGSPLHF. The rearrangement uses TRBV19 and TRBJ1-6; D is possibly TRBD1 (5 bases). Germline V gene lookup returns CDR1 LNHDA and CDR2 SQIVND (reference sequence). The CDR3 has 14 residues.

This chain connects TRBV15 to TRBJ1-1; D ambiguous. Germline V gene data show CDR1 as LNHNV and CDR2 as YYDKDF (reference sequence). Deletions cut 7 bases from V and 4 bases from J, with 19 bases between. The CDR3 spans 15 residues. CDR3 sequence: CATTETGGFVTEAFF. The CDR3 DNA is TGTGCCACCACTGAGACTGGAGGGTTCGTCACTGAAGCTTTCTTT.

The gene calls are TRBV4-1 and TRBJ1-5, with TRBD1 as a possible D gene (5 bases). Trimming left V 0 bases short and J 7 bases short, with 7 bases between. The CDR3 extends over 13 amino acids. Germline V gene lookup returns CDR1 MGHRA and CDR2 YSYEKL. The CDR3 DNA follows: TGCGCCAGCAGCCAAGATAGGGGCCAGCCCCAGCATTTT. Protein product: CASSQDRGQPQHF.

The rearrangement joins TRBV28 to TRBJ1-1, with no clear D. The CDR3 has 13 residues. V gave up 6 bases and J gave up 0 bases, with 8 bases separating them. Germline V gene lookup returns CDR1 MDHEN and CDR2 SYDVKM. DNA of the CDR3: TGTGCCAGCAGGGGGAGCATGAACACTGAAGCTTTCTTT. It codes for CASRGSMNTEAFF.

The chain has TRBV9 and TRBJ2-3; TRBD2 matches at 10 bases. V gave up 4 bases and J gave up 4 bases; unmatched junction bases: 6. There are 15 residues in the CDR3. Germline V CDR1 and CDR2: SGDLS, YYNGEE. The CDR3 sequence: CASSLSGGAPDTQYF. In DNA form, the CDR3 reads TGTGCCAGCAGCTTAAGCGGGGGGGCCCCAGATACGCAGTATTTT. Full variable domain (missing parts from reference TRBV9 and TRBJ2-3): DSGVTQTPKHLITATGQRVTLRCSPRSGDLSVYWYQQSLDQGLQFLIQYYNGEERAKGNILERFSAQQFPDLHSELNLSSLELGDSALYFCASSLSGGAPDTQYFGPGTRLTVL.

The DNA of the CDR3 is TGTGCCTGGATCAATATGGACAGGAGCTCCTACAATGAGCAGTTCTTC. Translated: CAWINMDRSSYNEQFF. This rearrangement joins TRBV30 to TRBJ2-1; 7 bases fit TRBD1. This CDR3 comprises 16 residues. Germline loops: CDR1 GTSNPN, CDR2 SVGIG (reference sequence). Trimming took 4 bases from V and 0 from J; bases not matched to a gene: 9. Combining the CDR3 with reference TRBV30 and TRBJ2-1 gives the whole variable domain SQTIHQWPATLVQPVGSPLSLECTVEGTSNPNLYWYRQAAGRGLQLLFYSVGIGQISSEVPQNLSASRPQDRQFILSSKKLLLSDSGFYLCAWINMDRSSYNEQFFGPGTRLTVL.